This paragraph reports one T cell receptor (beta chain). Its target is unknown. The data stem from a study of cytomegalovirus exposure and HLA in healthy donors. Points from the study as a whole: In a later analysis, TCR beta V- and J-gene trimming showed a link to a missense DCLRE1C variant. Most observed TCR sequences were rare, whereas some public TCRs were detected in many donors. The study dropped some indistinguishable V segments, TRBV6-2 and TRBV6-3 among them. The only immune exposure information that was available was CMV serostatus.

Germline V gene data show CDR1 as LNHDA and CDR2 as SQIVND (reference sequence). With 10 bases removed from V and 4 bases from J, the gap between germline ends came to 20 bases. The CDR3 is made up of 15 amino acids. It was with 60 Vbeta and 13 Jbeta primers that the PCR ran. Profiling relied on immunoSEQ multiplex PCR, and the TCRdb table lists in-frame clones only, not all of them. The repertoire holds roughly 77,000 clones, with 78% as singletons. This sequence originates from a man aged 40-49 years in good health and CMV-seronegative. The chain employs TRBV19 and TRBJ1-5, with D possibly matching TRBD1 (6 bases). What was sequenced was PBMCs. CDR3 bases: TGTGCCACTCGACAGGCACTAAGGGGGAATCAGCCCCAGCATTTT. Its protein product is CATRQALRGNQPQHF.